This T cell receptor (beta chain) was recorded in a study of blood T cell repertoires in COVID-19. About the study: The study drew acute and convalescent COVID-19 samples from the United States, Italy and Spain. T cells, B-cell-depleted T cells, or PBMCs provided the cDNA or gDNA that served as material.

Authors' processing steps: Reference gene primers were amplified, and this amplification served to estimate nucleated cell counts. The data were produced by immunoSEQ multiplex PCR, yet TCRdb's version contains in-frame clones alone and is incomplete. The V and J calls and clone size come from that table; D and trimming were worked out from the DNA. This table has 35,000 to 50,000 clones, roughly 90% appearing once. Sequencing used peripheral blood. The receptor was derived from a middle-aged man with active COVID-19.

CDR3 DNA: TGTGCCAGCAGTTCCCCGACAGGGACGGGAAAAGATACGCAGTATTTT. Translation gives CASSSPTGTGKDTQYF. This sequence joins TRBV28 and TRBJ2-3; TRBD1 matches 7 bases. V shed 4 bases and J 5 bases; nucleotides not matched to a gene: 12. Germline V gives CDR1 MDHEN, CDR2 SYDVKM. This CDR3 is 16 amino acids long.